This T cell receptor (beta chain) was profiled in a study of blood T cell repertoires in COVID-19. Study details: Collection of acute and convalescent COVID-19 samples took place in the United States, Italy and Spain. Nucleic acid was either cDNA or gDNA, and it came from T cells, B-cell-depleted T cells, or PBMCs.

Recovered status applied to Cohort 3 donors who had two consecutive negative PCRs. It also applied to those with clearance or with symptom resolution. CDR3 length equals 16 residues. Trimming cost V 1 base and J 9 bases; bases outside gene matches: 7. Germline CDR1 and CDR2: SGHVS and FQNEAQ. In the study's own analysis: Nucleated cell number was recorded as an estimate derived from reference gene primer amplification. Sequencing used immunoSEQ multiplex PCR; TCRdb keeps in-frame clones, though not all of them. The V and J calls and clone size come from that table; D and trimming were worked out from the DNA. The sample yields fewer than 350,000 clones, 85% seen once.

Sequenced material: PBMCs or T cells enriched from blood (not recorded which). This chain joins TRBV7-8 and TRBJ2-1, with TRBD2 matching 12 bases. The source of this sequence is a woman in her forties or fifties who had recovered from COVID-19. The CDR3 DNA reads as TGTGCCAGCAGCTTAGGGTCGCTAGCGGGGGGGATTGAGCAGTTCTTC. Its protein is CASSLGSLAGGIEQFF.